What follows are 32 T cell receptor beta chains derived from one specimen sequenced in a study of blood T cell repertoires in COVID-19. TCRdb keeps only in-frame clones here, not all; method: immunoSEQ multiplex PCR. The sample carries around 190,000 clones, roughly 90% recorded once. The sequenced sample was PBMCs or T cells enriched from blood (not recorded which). The receptors derive from a man between 18 and 29 years old with acute COVID-19.

The chain has TRBV19 and TRBJ1-5; TRBD1 is a possible D gene (5 bases). CDR1 and CDR2 from the germline V gene are LNHDA and SQIVND (reference sequence). This CDR3 is built from 15 residues. Trimming took off 6 bases at V and 0 bases at J, with 12 bases between the two ends. The CDR3: CASSSTDYSNQPQHF. The DNA of the CDR3 is TGTGCCAGTAGCTCGACAGATTATAGCAATCAGCCCCAGCATTTT.

V usage is TRBV20-1 and J usage is TRBJ1-1; possibly TRBD1 for D (6 bases). Trimming shortened V by 3 bases and J by 6 bases, and 17 bases separated the two germline ends. Per the germline V gene, CDR1 is DFQATT and CDR2 is SNEGSKA (reference sequence). CDR3 length: 14 residues. CDR3 amino acids: CSASRYRDRPEAFF. The CDR3 nucleotides are TGCAGTGCTAGTCGATACAGGGATCGCCCTGAAGCTTTCTTT.

The gene calls are TRBV11-2 and TRBJ1-2; 8 positions agree with TRBD1. With V trimmed by 0 bases and J by 3 bases, 6 bases remained unmatched. Germline loops: CDR1 SGHAT, CDR2 FQNNGV. This CDR3 region has 16 residues. CDR3 DNA: TGTGCCAGCAGCTTAGATTACCCGGGACAGGACTATGGCTACACCTTC. This gives the protein CASSLDYPGQDYGYTF. The full variable domain, with the rest looked up from reference TRBV11-2 and TRBJ1-2, is EAGVAQSPRYKIIEKRQSVAFWCNPISGHATLYWYQQILGQGPKLLIQFQNNGVVDDSQLPKDRFSAERLKGVDSTLKIQPAKLEDSAVYLCASSLDYPGQDYGYTFGSGTRLTVV.

DNA of the CDR3: TGTGCCAGCAGCGGGCTCGGGGGGACTGGCTACGAGCAGTACTTC. This codes for CASSGLGGTGYEQYF. The chain couples TRBV5-5 to TRBJ2-7, with 7 bases matching TRBD2. This CDR3 region has 15 residues. The trim removed 4 bases at V and 3 bases at J, leaving 10 bases unmatched. Germline assignment: CDR1 SGHKS and CDR2 YYEKEE (reference sequence).

V usage is TRBV30 and J usage is TRBJ2-5; 13 positions match TRBD2. The CDR3 sequence is 15 residues long. The V gene's germline CDR1 is GTSNPN and CDR2 SVGIG (reference sequence). The V and J ends lost 3 bases and 5 bases, in that order; junction bases with no gene match: 6. For the CDR3, the DNA is TGTGCCTGGAGCTACGGACTAGCGGGAGTTGAGACCCAGTACTTC. It yields the protein CAWSYGLAGVETQYF.

V usage is TRBV14 and J usage is TRBJ2-7; D perhaps matches TRBD1 (6 bases). The CDR3 is made up of 14 amino acids. Germline loops: CDR1 SGHDN, CDR2 FVKESK. V was shortened by 0 bases and J by 4 bases, with 10 bases between the two germline ends. The CDR3: CASSQEGRGYEQYF. As DNA, the CDR3 is TGTGCCAGCAGCCAAGAAGGCAGGGGTTACGAGCAGTACTTC.

The V call is TRBV29-1, the J call TRBJ2-7; TRBD2 aligns across 9 bases. This CDR3 is 12 amino acids long. Trimming removed 6 bases from V and 5 bases from J; junction bases left unmatched: 5. Per the germline V gene, CDR1 is SQVTM and CDR2 is ANQGSEA. The CDR3 bases are TGCAGCGTCTCAGTAGCGGGAGACGAGCAGTACTTC. It specifies CSVSVAGDEQYF.

The V call is TRBV12-3 or TRBV12-4, the J call TRBJ2-1; TRBD2 aligns across 8 bases. V dropped 6 bases and J dropped 9; count of bases not matched to a gene: 4. CDR3 length: 12 residues. CDR3 in amino acids: CASRGLVIEQFF. DNA of the CDR3: TGTGCCAGCAGGGGACTAGTAATTGAGCAGTTCTTC.

The CDR3 bases are TGCGCCAGCAGCCCCTGGACTGTAACAGATACGCAGTATTTT. Protein sequence: CASSPWTVTDTQYF. J is TRBJ2-3 and V is TRBV5-1; TRBD2 is a possible D gene (5 bases). Germline CDR1 reads SGHRS; CDR2 reads YFSETQ. The CDR3 runs to 14 residues. With 4 bases removed from V and 3 bases from J, the gap between germline ends came to 12 bases. The variable domain in full, with the rest retrieved from reference TRBV5-1 and TRBJ2-3, is KAGVTQTPRYLIKTRGQQVTLSCSPISGHRSVSWYQQTPGQGLQFLFEYFSETQRNKGNFPGRFSGRQFSNSRSEMNVSTLELGDSALYLCASSPWTVTDTQYFGPGTRLTVL.

V and J are TRBV7-9 and TRBJ1-1; 7 bases line up with TRBD1. With V trimmed by 5 bases and J by 3 bases, 21 bases remained unmatched. The CDR3 totals 19 residues. The germline V gene encodes CDR1 SEHNR and CDR2 FQNEAQ (reference sequence). The CDR3 DNA sequence: TGTGCCAGCAGCCCGCCAACCAAAACCAAAGGGGGCCGGGACACTGAAGCTTTCTTT. Translated: CASSPPTKTKGGRDTEAFF.

The V gene is TRBV5-4, the J gene TRBJ1-2; no definite D call. This CDR3 is 15 amino acids long. Deletions cut 0 bases from V and 2 bases from J, with 11 bases between. Looked up from germline, CDR1 is SGHNT and CDR2 is YYREEE (reference sequence). This CDR3 is CASSLELGVNYGYTF. The CDR3 DNA is TGTGCCAGCAGCTTGGAGTTGGGAGTCAACTATGGCTACACCTTC.

The gene calls are TRBV5-5 and TRBJ2-5; weak D call: TRBD1 (6 bases). V lost 3 bases to trimming and J lost 3 bases, with 9 bases between them. This CDR3 is 13 amino acids long. Germline CDR1 is SGHKS and CDR2 is YYEKEE (reference sequence). CDR3 in amino acids: CASSSDSKETQYF. In DNA, the CDR3 is TGTGCCAGCAGCTCGGACAGCAAAGAGACCCAGTACTTC. Based on the CDR3 plus reference TRBV5-5 and TRBJ2-5, the full variable domain is DAGVTQSPTHLIKTRGQQVTLRCSPISGHKSVSWYQQVLGQGPQFIFQYYEKEERGRGNFPDRFSARQFPNYSSELNVNALLLGDSALYLCASSSDSKETQYFGPGTRLLVL.

This chain links TRBV7-3 with TRBJ2-1; TRBD2 aligns across 7 bases. CDR1 and CDR2 from the germline V gene are SGHTA and FQGTGA. J lost 6 bases, V lost 2 bases, and 7 bases had no gene match. CDR3 length: 15 residues. CDR3 sequence: CASSLGGGPGNEQFF. CDR3 bases: TGTGCCAGCAGCTTAGGGGGAGGGCCGGGCAATGAGCAGTTCTTC.

The chain recombines TRBV9 with TRBJ2-1, with D tentatively TRBD2 (6 bases). The CDR3 totals 15 residues. Germline CDR1 reads SGDLS; CDR2 reads YYNGEE. The V and J ends lost 4 bases and 3 bases respectively, with 14 bases between them. The CDR3 sequence: CASSPIADLYNEQFF. The CDR3 bases are TGTGCCAGCAGCCCAATAGCGGATCTCTACAATGAGCAGTTCTTC.

V gene TRBV11-1 combines with J gene TRBJ2-3; 9 bases line up with TRBD1. The CDR3 is 14 amino acids. Germline V gene sequence: CDR1 SGHAT, CDR2 FQDESV (reference sequence). With V trimmed by 5 bases and J by 5 bases, 5 bases remained unmatched. The CDR3 DNA follows: TGTGCCAGCAGCCCGTGGGACAGGGTAGATACGCAGTATTTT. Amino acid sequence: CASSPWDRVDTQYF. The whole variable domain, filled in from reference TRBV11-1 and TRBJ2-3, reads EAEVAQSPRYKITEKSQAVAFWCDPISGHATLYWYRQILGQGPELLVQFQDESVVDDSQLPKDRFSAERLKGVDSTLKIQPAELGDSAMYLCASSPWDRVDTQYFGPGTRLTVL.

The V and J genes are TRBV14 and TRBJ2-7; the D is unclear. CDR1 and CDR2 (germline): SGHDN, FVKESK. V was cut by 0 bases and J by 2 bases, with 14 bases left in between. This CDR3 comprises 16 residues. The CDR3 DNA reads TGTGCCAGCAGCCAAGATTTAGGTAGAGGAACCTACGAGCAGTACTTC. It codes for CASSQDLGRGTYEQYF.

V usage is TRBV19 and J usage is TRBJ1-6; perhaps TRBD1 as D (5 bases). The CDR3 runs to 14 residues. V lost 8 bases and J lost 7, with 15 bases in between. The germline gives CDR1 LNHDA, CDR2 SQIVND (reference sequence). The CDR3 reads CASSRVDSNSPLHF. The CDR3 DNA is TGTGCCAGTTCCAGGGTTGATAGCAATTCACCCCTCCACTTT.

J is TRBJ2-2 and V is TRBV9; 7 bases map to TRBD2. V lost 7 bases and J lost 5; bases outside the gene matches: 8. Per the germline V gene, CDR1 is SGDLS and CDR2 is YYNGEE. The CDR3 has 14 residues. The CDR3 nucleotides are TGTGCCAGCCAACTAGCGCCACTGACCGGGGAGCTGTTTTTT. This sequence encodes CASQLAPLTGELFF.

V and J are TRBV27 and TRBJ2-5; possibly TRBD2 for D (7 bases). Germline lookup yields CDR1 MNHEY and CDR2 SMNVEV (reference sequence). Trimming left V 6 bases short and J 4 bases short, with 15 bases between. The CDR3 is 14 amino acids. The CDR3 protein is CASRKLGGGETQYF. The CDR3 DNA is TGTGCCAGCAGAAAACTAGGGGGGGGAGAGACCCAGTACTTC.

The chain uses TRBV7-8 and TRBJ2-7; weak D call: TRBD2 (5 bases). V was trimmed by 8 bases and J by 7 bases, leaving 18 bases between them. This CDR3 spans 13 amino acids. CDR1 is SGHVS and CDR2 is FQNEAQ in the germline V gene. CDR3 in amino acids: CASLSTFTGEQYF. Here the CDR3 DNA reads TGTGCCAGCTTGTCGACCTTTACGGGGGAGCAGTACTTC.

The chain employs TRBV7-9 and TRBJ2-1, with 7 bases lining up with TRBD2. Germline V gene sequence: CDR1 SEHNR, CDR2 FQNEAQ (reference sequence). With V trimmed by 1 base and J by 5 bases, 8 bases remained unmatched. The CDR3 runs to 16 residues. The CDR3 sequence: CASSLVTGRPNNEQFF. In DNA, the CDR3 is TGTGCCAGCAGCTTAGTGACCGGGAGGCCGAACAATGAGCAGTTCTTC. The whole variable domain, filled in from reference TRBV7-9 and TRBJ2-1, reads DTGVSQNPRHKITKRGQNVTFRCDPISEHNRLYWYRQTLGQGPEFLTYFQNEAQLEKSRLLSDRFSAERPKGSFSTLEIQRTEQGDSAMYLCASSLVTGRPNNEQFFGPGTRLTVL.

This sequence joins TRBV28 and TRBJ2-3; the match to TRBD2 covers 11 bases. Germline values: CDR1 MDHEN, CDR2 SYDVKM. J lost 2 bases, V lost 7 bases, and 14 bases had no gene match. The CDR3 is 18 amino acids. Written as DNA, the CDR3 is TGTGCCAGCACCCCCCCCAATTTTAGCGGGAGGGTCACAGATACGCAGTATTTT. Its translation is CASTPPNFSGRVTDTQYF.

V gene TRBV15 combines with J gene TRBJ2-1, with 11 bases fitting TRBD2. V trimming: 1 base; J trimming: 6 bases; junction bases outside the gene matches: 5. Germline V CDR1 and CDR2: LNHNV, YYDKDF (reference sequence). This CDR3 region has 16 residues. The CDR3 reads CATSRGASGRSNEQFF. CDR3 in DNA: TGTGCCACCAGCAGAGGGGCTAGCGGGAGGTCCAATGAGCAGTTCTTC.

The CDR3, as DNA: TGTGCCAGCACCAGGGGGCATGGGGACACTGAAGCTTTCTTT. As protein: CASTRGHGDTEAFF. J is TRBJ1-1 and V is TRBV6-5; 8 nucleotides agree with TRBD1. Unmatched junction bases numbered 7, after V lost 7 bases and J lost 3 bases. This CDR3 region has 14 residues. CDR1 and CDR2 (germline): MNHEY, SVGAGI.

This chain connects TRBV11-2 to TRBJ2-3; 9 bases are shared with TRBD2. Germline loops: CDR1 SGHAT, CDR2 FQNNGV. J gave up 5 bases and V 4 bases, and 10 bases lay outside the gene matches. The length of the CDR3 is 16 residues. The chain's CDR3 is CASSSGWVAGVDTQYF. CDR3 DNA sequence: TGTGCCAGCAGCTCGGGATGGGTAGCGGGAGTAGATACGCAGTATTTT.

The genes are TRBV28 and TRBJ2-2; D perhaps matches TRBD2 (5 bases). Per germline, CDR1 MDHEN and CDR2 SYDVKM. This CDR3 spans 17 amino acids. Trimming took off 5 bases at V and 5 bases at J, with 21 bases between the two ends. The CDR3, as DNA: TGTGCCAGCAGTATCCTAACGGGCCACGGAGGTACCGGGGAGCTGTTTTTT. Translation gives CASSILTGHGGTGELFF.

This clone appeared a single time. This chain connects TRBV7-9 to TRBJ2-5; D is possibly TRBD2 (5 bases). Germline lookup yields CDR1 SEHNR and CDR2 FQNEAQ (reference sequence). The CDR3 spans 16 residues. Between the trimmed V and J ends, which lost 2 bases and 0 bases, there was a span of 13 bases. Here the CDR3 reads CASSLPPAEYQETQYF. The CDR3 DNA is TGTGCCAGCAGCTTACCCCCAGCGGAGTACCAAGAGACCCAGTACTTC. The entire variable domain, with the rest obtained from reference TRBV7-9 and TRBJ2-5, is as follows: DTGVSQNPRHKITKRGQNVTFRCDPISEHNRLYWYRQTLGQGPEFLTYFQNEAQLEKSRLLSDRFSAERPKGSFSTLEIQRTEQGDSAMYLCASSLPPAEYQETQYFGPGTRLLVL.

The chain links TRBV27 to TRBJ2-2; TRBD1 matches 8 bases. The CDR3 runs to 15 residues. The V gene end was trimmed by 5 bases and the J gene end by 7 bases; junction bases not matched to a gene: 9. Germline V gives CDR1 MNHEY, CDR2 SMNVEV (reference sequence). The CDR3 DNA reads as TGTGCCAGCAGTCCTAATCAGGGGGCGGGCGGGGAGCTGTTTTTT. It translates to CASSPNQGAGGELFF.

The chain recombines TRBV5-1 with TRBJ2-5; D perhaps matches TRBD2 (5 bases). Trimming removed 4 bases at V and 5 bases at J, with 15 bases between. The CDR3 loop spans 14 amino acids. The germline gives CDR1 SGHRS, CDR2 YFSETQ. The CDR3 is CASSPTTRSETQYF. CDR3 bases: TGCGCCAGCAGCCCAACCACTAGGTCGGAGACCCAGTACTTC.

J is TRBJ2-7 and V is TRBV2; TRBD2 aligns across 12 bases. Germline lookup yields CDR1 SNHLY and CDR2 FYNNEI. This CDR3 contains 18 residues. V lost 3 bases and J lost 2; bases outside the gene matches: 11. Written as DNA, the CDR3 is TGTGCCAGCAGTGACCAGGACTTAAGACTAGCGGGAGCCTACGAGCAGTACTTC. It translates to CASSDQDLRLAGAYEQYF. Combining the CDR3 with reference TRBV2 and TRBJ2-7 gives the whole variable domain EPEVTQTPSHQVTQMGQEVILRCVPISNHLYFYWYRQILGQKVEFLVSFYNNEISEKSEIFDDQFSVERPDGSNFTLKIRSTKLEDSAMYFCASSDQDLRLAGAYEQYFGPGTRLTVT.

As regards this clone: In the same sample, other DNA sequences code for this CDR3. This chain links TRBV28 with TRBJ2-7, with D perhaps matching TRBD1 (5 bases). The CDR3 has 13 amino acids. The V gene lost 4 bases and the J gene lost 2 bases, with 9 bases spanning the gap. Germline V CDR1 and CDR2: MDHEN, SYDVKM. DNA for the CDR3: TGTGCCAGCAGTTCCACAGGCCCCTACGAGCAGTACTTC. Encoded protein: CASSSTGPYEQYF. Variable domain in full (rest from reference TRBV28 and TRBJ2-7): DVKVTQSSRYLVKRTGEKVFLECVQDMDHENMFWYRQDPGLGLRLIYFSYDVKMKEKGDIPEGYSVSREKKERFSLILESASTNQTSMYLCASSSTGPYEQYFGPGTRLTVT.

This clone appeared a single time. DNA for the CDR3: TGCGCCAGCAGCTTGACAGGAGAAGTGGATTCACCCCTCCACTTT. Protein: CASSLTGEVDSPLHF. The V and J genes are TRBV5-1 and TRBJ1-6, with a possible D match to TRBD1 (5 bases). The CDR3 consists of 15 residues. In germline, CDR1 is SGHRS, CDR2 YFSETQ. The V gene lost 1 base and the J gene lost 8 bases, with 13 bases spanning the gap.